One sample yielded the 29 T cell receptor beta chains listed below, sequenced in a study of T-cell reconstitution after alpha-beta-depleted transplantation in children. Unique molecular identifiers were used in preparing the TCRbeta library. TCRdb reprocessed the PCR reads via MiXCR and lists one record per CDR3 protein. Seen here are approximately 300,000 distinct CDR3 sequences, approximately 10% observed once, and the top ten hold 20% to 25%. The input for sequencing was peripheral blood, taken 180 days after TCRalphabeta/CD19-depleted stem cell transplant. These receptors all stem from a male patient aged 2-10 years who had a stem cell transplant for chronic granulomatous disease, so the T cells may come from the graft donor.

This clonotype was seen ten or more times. The CDR3 loop is CASSPRREYGETQYF. CDR3 in DNA: TGTGCCAGCTCCCCCCGGCGGGAGTATGGAGAGACCCAGTACTTC. V gene TRBV18 combines with J gene TRBJ2-5; 7 bases agree with TRBD2. In germline, CDR1 is KGHSH, CDR2 LQKENI. The CDR3 has 15 amino acids. V shed 6 bases, J shed 4 bases, and the junction held 11 bases outside the gene matches.

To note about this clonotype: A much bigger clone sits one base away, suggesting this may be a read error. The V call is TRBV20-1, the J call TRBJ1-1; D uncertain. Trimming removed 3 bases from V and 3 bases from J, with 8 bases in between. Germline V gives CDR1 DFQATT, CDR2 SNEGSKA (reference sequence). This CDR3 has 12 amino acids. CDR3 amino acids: CSASRDDTEAFF. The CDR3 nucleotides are TGCAGTGCTAGTAGGGATGACACTGAAGCTTTCTTT.

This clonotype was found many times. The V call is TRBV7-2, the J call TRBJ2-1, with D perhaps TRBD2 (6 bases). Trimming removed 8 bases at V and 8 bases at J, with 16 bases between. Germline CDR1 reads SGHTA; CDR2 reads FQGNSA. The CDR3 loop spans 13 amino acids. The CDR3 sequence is CASRPKGEDEQFF. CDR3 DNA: TGTGCCAGCCGGCCTAAAGGGGAGGATGAGCAGTTCTTC.

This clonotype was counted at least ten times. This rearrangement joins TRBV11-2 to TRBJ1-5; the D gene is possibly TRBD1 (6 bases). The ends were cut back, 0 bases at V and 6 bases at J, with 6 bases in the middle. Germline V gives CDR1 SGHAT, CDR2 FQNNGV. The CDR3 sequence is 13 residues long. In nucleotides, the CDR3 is TGTGCCAGCAGCTTAGACAGGGGTCAGCCCCAGCATTTT. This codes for CASSLDRGQPQHF. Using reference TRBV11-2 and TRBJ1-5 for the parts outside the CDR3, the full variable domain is EAGVAQSPRYKIIEKRQSVAFWCNPISGHATLYWYQQILGQGPKLLIQFQNNGVVDDSQLPKDRFSAERLKGVDSTLKIQPAKLEDSAVYLCASSLDRGQPQHFGDGTRLSIL.

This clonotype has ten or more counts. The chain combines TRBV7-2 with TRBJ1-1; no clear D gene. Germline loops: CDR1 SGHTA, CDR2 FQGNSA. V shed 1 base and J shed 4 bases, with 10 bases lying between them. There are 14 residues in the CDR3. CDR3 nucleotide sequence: TGTGCCAGCAGCTTAGTCGGATCCTCCACTGAAGCTTTCTTT. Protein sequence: CASSLVGSSTEAFF.

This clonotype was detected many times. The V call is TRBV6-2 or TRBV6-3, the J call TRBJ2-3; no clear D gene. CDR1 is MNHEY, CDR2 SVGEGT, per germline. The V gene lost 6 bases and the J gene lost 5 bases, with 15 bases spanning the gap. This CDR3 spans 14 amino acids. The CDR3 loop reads CASRYGFGRDTQYF. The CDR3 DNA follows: TGTGCCAGCAGGTATGGTTTCGGCAGAGATACGCAGTATTTT.

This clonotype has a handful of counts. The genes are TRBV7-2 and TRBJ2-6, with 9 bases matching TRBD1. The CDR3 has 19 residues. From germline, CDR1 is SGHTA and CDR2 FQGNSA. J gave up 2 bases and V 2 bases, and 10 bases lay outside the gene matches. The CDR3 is CASSLNSGTGSPGANVLTF. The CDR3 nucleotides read TGTGCCAGCAGCTTAAACTCCGGGACAGGGTCCCCTGGGGCCAACGTCCTGACTTTC.

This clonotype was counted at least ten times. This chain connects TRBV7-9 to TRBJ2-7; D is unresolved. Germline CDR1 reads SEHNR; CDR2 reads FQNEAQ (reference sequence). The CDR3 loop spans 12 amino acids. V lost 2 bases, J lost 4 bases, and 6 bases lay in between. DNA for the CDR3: TGTGCCAGCAGCTTATCAGTGTACGAGCAGTACTTC. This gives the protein CASSLSVYEQYF.

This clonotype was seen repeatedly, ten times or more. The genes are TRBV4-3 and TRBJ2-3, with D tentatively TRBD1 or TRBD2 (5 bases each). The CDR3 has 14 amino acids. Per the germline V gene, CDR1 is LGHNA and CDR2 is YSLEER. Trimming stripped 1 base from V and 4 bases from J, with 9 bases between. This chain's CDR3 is CASSQAGAADTQYF. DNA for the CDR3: TGCGCCAGCAGCCAAGCCGGGGCGGCAGATACGCAGTATTTT.

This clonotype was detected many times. CDR3 sequence: CSARAALLAGGRNEQYF. In DNA form, the CDR3 reads TGCAGTGCTAGAGCAGCCTTACTAGCGGGGGGGAGGAACGAGCAGTACTTC. The V gene is TRBV20-1, the J gene TRBJ2-7, with 13 bases fitting TRBD2. After removal of 1 base from V and 5 bases from J, the junction contained 11 bases not matched to a gene. CDR1 and CDR2 (germline): DFQATT, SNEGSKA (reference sequence). The CDR3 is 17 amino acids.

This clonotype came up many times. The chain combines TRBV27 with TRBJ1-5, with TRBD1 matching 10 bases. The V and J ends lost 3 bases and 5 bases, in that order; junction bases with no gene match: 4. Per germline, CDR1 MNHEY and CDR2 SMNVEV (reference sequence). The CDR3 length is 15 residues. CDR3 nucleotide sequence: TGTGCCAGCAGTTTTGGGACAGGGGTCCATCAGCCCCAGCATTTT. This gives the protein CASSFGTGVHQPQHF.

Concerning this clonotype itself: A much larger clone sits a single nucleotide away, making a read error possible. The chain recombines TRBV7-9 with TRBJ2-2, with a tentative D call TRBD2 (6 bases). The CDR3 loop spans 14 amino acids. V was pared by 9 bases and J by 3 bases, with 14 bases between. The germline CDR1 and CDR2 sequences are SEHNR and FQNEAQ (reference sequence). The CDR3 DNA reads TGTGCCAGATTGGGCAGGGACTACACCGGGGAGCTGTTTTTT. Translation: CARLGRDYTGELFF.

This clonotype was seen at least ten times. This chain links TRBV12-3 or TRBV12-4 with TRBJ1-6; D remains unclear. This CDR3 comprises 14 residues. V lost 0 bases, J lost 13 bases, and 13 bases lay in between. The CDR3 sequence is CASSLARWFSPLHF. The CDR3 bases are TGTGCCAGCAGTTTAGCGCGGTGGTTTTCGCCCCTCCACTTT.

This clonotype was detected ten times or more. In DNA form, the CDR3 reads TGTGCCAGCAGGTGGCTAGCGGGGGGTAGCACAGATACGCAGTATTTT. Its protein is CASRWLAGGSTDTQYF. V gene TRBV12-3 or TRBV12-4 combines with J gene TRBJ2-3, with 11 bases aligning to TRBD2. The CDR3 contains 16 residues. J lost 0 bases, V lost 6 bases, and 5 bases had no gene match.

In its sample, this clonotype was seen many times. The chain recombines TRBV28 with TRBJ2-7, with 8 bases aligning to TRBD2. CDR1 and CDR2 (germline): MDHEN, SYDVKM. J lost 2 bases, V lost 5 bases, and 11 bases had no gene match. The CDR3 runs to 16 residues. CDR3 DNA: TGTGCCAGCAGTCCACACCTAGCGGGCTTACCCTACGAGCAGTACTTC. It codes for CASSPHLAGLPYEQYF.

CDR3: CACDGGTDTQYF. The DNA for the CDR3 is TGTGCCTGCGATGGGGGCACAGATACGCAGTATTTT. The rearrangement joins TRBV30 to TRBJ2-3, with D hard to call. Germline V CDR1 and CDR2: GTSNPN, SVGIG (reference sequence). V was cut by 6 bases and J by 1 base, with 8 bases left in between. The CDR3 length is 12 residues.

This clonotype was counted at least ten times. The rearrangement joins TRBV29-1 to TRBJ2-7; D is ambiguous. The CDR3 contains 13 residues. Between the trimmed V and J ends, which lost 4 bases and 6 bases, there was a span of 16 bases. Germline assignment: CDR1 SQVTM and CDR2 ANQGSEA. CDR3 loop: CSVGATPWVEQYF. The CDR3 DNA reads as TGCAGCGTTGGTGCCACCCCGTGGGTCGAGCAGTACTTC.

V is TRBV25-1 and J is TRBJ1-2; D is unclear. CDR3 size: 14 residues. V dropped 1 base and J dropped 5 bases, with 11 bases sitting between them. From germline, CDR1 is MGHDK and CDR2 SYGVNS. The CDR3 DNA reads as TGTGCCAGCAGTGAATTAACAGTGGGTTATGGCTACACCTTC. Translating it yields CASSELTVGYGYTF.

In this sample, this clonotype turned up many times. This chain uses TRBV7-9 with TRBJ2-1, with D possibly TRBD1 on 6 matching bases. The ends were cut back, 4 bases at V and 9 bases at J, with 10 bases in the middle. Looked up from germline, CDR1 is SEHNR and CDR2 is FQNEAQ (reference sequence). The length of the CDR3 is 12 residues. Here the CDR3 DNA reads TGTGCCAGCAGCTCAACAGGGTCTGAGCAGTTCTTC. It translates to CASSSTGSEQFF. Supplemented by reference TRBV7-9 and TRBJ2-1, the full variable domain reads DTGVSQNPRHKITKRGQNVTFRCDPISEHNRLYWYRQTLGQGPEFLTYFQNEAQLEKSRLLSDRFSAERPKGSFSTLEIQRTEQGDSAMYLCASSSTGSEQFFGPGTRLTVL.

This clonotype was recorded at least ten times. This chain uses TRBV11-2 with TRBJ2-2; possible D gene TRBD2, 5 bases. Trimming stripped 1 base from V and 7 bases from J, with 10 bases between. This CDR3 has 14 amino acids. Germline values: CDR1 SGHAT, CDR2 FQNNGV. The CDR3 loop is CASSLVGDHGELFF. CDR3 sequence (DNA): TGTGCCAGCAGCTTAGTCGGGGATCACGGGGAGCTGTTTTTT.

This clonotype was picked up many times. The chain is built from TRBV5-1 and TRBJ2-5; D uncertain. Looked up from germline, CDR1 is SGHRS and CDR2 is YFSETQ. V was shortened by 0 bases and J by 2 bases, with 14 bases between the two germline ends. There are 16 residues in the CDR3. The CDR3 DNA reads TGCGCCAGCAGCTTGGCTGGGCGGCGCGGTCAAGAGACCCAGTACTTC. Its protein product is CASSLAGRRGQETQYF.

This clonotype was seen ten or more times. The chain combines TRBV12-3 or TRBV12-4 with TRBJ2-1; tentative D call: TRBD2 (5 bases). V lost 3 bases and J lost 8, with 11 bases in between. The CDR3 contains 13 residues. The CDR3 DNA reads TGTGCCAGCAGTTTTTGGGAGTCCCATGAGCAGTTCTTC. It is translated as CASSFWESHEQFF.

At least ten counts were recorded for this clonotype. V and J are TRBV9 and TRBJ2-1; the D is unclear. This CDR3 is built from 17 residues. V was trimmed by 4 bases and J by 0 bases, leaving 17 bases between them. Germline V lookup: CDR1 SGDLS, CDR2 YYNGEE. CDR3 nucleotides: TGTGCCAGCAGCCTCACTGGTCGGACGAGCTCCTACAATGAGCAGTTCTTC. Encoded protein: CASSLTGRTSSYNEQFF.

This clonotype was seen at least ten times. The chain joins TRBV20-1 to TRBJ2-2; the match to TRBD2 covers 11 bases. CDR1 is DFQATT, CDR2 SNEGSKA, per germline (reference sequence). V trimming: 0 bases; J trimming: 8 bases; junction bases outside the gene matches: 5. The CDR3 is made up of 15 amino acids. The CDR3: CSAREISGRVGELFF. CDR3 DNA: TGCAGTGCTAGAGAGATTAGCGGGAGGGTGGGGGAGCTGTTTTTT.

CDR3 DNA sequence: TGTGCCAGCAGCCAAGGTTTAGGGGCGGCCAAAAACATTCAGTACTTC. It is translated as CASSQGLGAAKNIQYF. V is TRBV3-1 and J is TRBJ2-4; TRBD1 is a possible D gene (5 bases). Trimming removed 1 base at V and 1 base at J, with 11 bases between. The CDR3 contains 16 residues. CDR1 and CDR2 (germline): LGHDT, YNNKEL (reference sequence).

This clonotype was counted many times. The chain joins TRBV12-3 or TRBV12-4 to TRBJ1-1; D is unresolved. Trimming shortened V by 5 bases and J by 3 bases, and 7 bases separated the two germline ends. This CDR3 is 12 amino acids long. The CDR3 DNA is TGTGCCAGCAGTCCCGCGTACACTGAAGCTTTCTTT. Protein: CASSPAYTEAFF.

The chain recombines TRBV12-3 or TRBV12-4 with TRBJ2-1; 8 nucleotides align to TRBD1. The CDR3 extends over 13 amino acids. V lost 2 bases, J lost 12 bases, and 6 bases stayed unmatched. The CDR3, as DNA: TGTGCCAGCAGTTTATCAGGGGGCGTCCGGCAGTTCTTC. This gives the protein CASSLSGGVRQFF.

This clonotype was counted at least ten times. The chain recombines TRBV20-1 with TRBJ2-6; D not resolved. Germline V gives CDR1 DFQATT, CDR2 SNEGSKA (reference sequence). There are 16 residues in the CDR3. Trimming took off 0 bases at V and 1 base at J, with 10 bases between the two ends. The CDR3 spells CSARDIQTSGANVLTF. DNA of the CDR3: TGCAGTGCTAGAGACATCCAAACGTCTGGGGCCAACGTCCTGACTTTC.

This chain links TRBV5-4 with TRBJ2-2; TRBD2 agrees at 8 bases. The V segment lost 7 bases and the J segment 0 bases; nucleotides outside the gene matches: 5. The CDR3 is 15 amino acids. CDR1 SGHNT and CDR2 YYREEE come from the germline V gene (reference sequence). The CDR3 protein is CASRTGGPNTGELFF. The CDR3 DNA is TGTGCCAGCCGTACGGGGGGGCCGAACACCGGGGAGCTGTTTTTT. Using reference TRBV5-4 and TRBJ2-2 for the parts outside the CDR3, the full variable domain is ETGVTQSPTHLIKTRGQQVTLRCSSQSGHNTVSWYQQALGQGPQFIFQYYREEENGRGNFPPRFSGLQFPNYSSELNVNALELDDSALYLCASRTGGPNTGELFFGEGSRLTVL.